A selection of T cell receptor beta chains follows, all from one sample in a study of spatial heterogeneity in lung cancer. TCRdb reprocessed the 5' RACE reads via MiXCR and lists one record per CDR3 protein. The table lists fewer than 20,000 distinct CDR3 sequences, roughly 5.7% of them singletons, with under 13% in the top ten. This specimen was lung tumor tissue, taken at surgery. The receptors come from a female donor with early-stage non-small cell lung cancer. The CDR3 runs from the conserved cysteine through the conserved F or W. The D gene is left open where the match is weak. Some rows mark clone size as missing; the rest say once, few, many or name a class of expanded clone.

v_call: TRBV6-1
d_call: TRBD2
j_call: TRBJ2-2
cdr3_length: 15
clone_size: many
cdr3_aa: CASHRAGGWTGELFF
cdr3_nt: TGTGCCAGCCATCGAGCGGGAGGTTGGACCGGGGAGCTGTTTTTT

v_call: TRBV7-3
d_call: -
j_call: TRBJ2-1
cdr3_length: 18
clone_size: few
cdr3_aa: CASSVTPTLSHPGNEQFF
cdr3_nt: TGTGCCAGCAGCGTAACCCCGACACTATCTCACCCCGGCAATGAGCAGTTCTTC

v_call: TRBV4-1
d_call: -
j_call: TRBJ2-7
cdr3_length: 15
clone_size: many
cdr3_aa: CASSQELARVAEQYF
cdr3_nt: TGCGCCAGCAGCCAAGAGCTAGCCAGGGTCGCCGAGCAGTACTTC

v_call: TRBV7-2
d_call: TRBD1
j_call: TRBJ1-2
cdr3_length: 15
clone_size: many
cdr3_aa: CASSWTRTGGDGYTF
cdr3_nt: TGTGCCAGCAGCTGGACCAGGACAGGGGGCGATGGCTACACCTTC

v_call: TRBV28
d_call: -
j_call: TRBJ2-7
cdr3_length: 13
clone_size: many
cdr3_aa: CASSSPRDDEQYF
cdr3_nt: TGTGCCAGCAGCTCCCCTCGGGACGACGAGCAGTACTTC

v_call: TRBV28
d_call: -
j_call: TRBJ2-7
cdr3_length: 15
clone_size: few
cdr3_aa: CASSFLSQGTGEQYF
cdr3_nt: TGTGCCAGCAGTTTCCTTTCCCAGGGGACCGGCGAGCAGTACTTC

v_call: TRBV7-2
d_call: TRBD1
j_call: TRBJ1-6
cdr3_length: 14
clone_size: many
cdr3_aa: CASRPGQDSSPLHF
cdr3_nt: TGTGCCAGCAGGCCGGGACAGGATAGTTCACCCCTCCACTTT

v_call: TRBV28
d_call: -
j_call: TRBJ2-1
cdr3_length: 14
clone_size: many
cdr3_aa: CASTRGRAYNEQFF
cdr3_nt: TGTGCCAGCACTAGGGGGAGGGCCTACAATGAGCAGTTCTTC

v_call: TRBV9
d_call: -
j_call: TRBJ2-3
cdr3_length: 15
clone_size: many
cdr3_aa: CASSVEGGSTDTQYF
cdr3_nt: TGTGCCAGCAGCGTAGAGGGGGGGAGCACAGATACGCAGTATTTT

v_call: TRBV9
d_call: -
j_call: TRBJ1-6
cdr3_length: 14
clone_size: medium-sized
cdr3_aa: CASSVAGINSPLHF
cdr3_nt: TGTGCCAGCAGCGTAGCAGGCATTAATTCACCCCTCCACTTT

v_call: TRBV29-1
d_call: -
j_call: TRBJ2-7
cdr3_length: 15
clone_size: many
cdr3_aa: CSVAGSGPLTSEQYF
cdr3_nt: TGCAGCGTCGCCGGTTCGGGACCCCTTACCAGCGAGCAGTACTTC

v_call: TRBV7-9
d_call: -
j_call: TRBJ1-1
cdr3_length: 15
clone_size: few
cdr3_aa: CASSLGGLQNTEAFF
cdr3_nt: TGTGCCAGCAGCTTAGGTGGACTCCAGAACACTGAAGCTTTCTTT

v_call: TRBV20-1
d_call: TRBD1
j_call: TRBJ2-2
cdr3_length: 18
clone_size: many
cdr3_aa: CSARRVRGTGRNTGELFF
cdr3_nt: TGCAGTGCTAGACGCGTACGGGGGACAGGGAGGAACACCGGGGAGCTGTTTTTT

v_call: TRBV4-1
d_call: -
j_call: TRBJ1-4
cdr3_length: 16
clone_size: medium-sized
cdr3_aa: CASSQGSGTTNEKLFF
cdr3_nt: TGCGCCAGCAGCCAAGGTTCAGGAACAACTAATGAAAAACTGTTTTTT

v_call: TRBV27
d_call: -
j_call: TRBJ2-3
cdr3_length: 14
clone_size: many
cdr3_aa: CASSFGTTGRAQYF
cdr3_nt: TGTGCCAGCAGTTTTGGAACGACCGGCCGTGCGCAGTATTTT

v_call: TRBV9
d_call: TRBD2
j_call: TRBJ2-5
cdr3_length: 16
clone_size: many
cdr3_aa: CASSAGTSGTFGAQYF
cdr3_nt: TGTGCCAGCAGCGCCGGGACTAGCGGGACCTTTGGGGCCCAGTACTTC

v_call: TRBV4-1
d_call: TRBD1
j_call: TRBJ2-2
cdr3_length: 15
clone_size: many
cdr3_aa: CASSQSGQGSGELFF
cdr3_nt: TGCGCCAGCAGCCAGTCAGGACAGGGGAGCGGGGAGCTGTTTTTT

v_call: TRBV20-1
d_call: -
j_call: TRBJ1-5
cdr3_length: 14
clone_size: -
cdr3_aa: CSARHGSSNQPQHF
cdr3_nt: TGCAGTGCTAGACACGGGAGTAGCAATCAGCCCCAGCATTTT

v_call: TRBV11-2
d_call: -
j_call: TRBJ2-5
cdr3_length: 13
clone_size: few
cdr3_aa: CASSSSIQETQYF
cdr3_nt: TGTGCCAGCAGCTCATCAATCCAAGAGACCCAGTACTTC

v_call: TRBV9
d_call: -
j_call: TRBJ2-1
cdr3_length: 15
clone_size: many
cdr3_aa: CASSVAGTQPTEQFF
cdr3_nt: TGTGCCAGCAGCGTAGCAGGGACTCAACCCACTGAGCAGTTCTTC

v_call: TRBV2
d_call: -
j_call: TRBJ2-2
cdr3_length: 15
clone_size: many
cdr3_aa: CASSLRTANTGELFF
cdr3_nt: TGTGCCAGTTCCCTGCGGACTGCGAACACCGGGGAGCTGTTTTTT

v_call: TRBV6-6
d_call: -
j_call: TRBJ2-5
cdr3_length: 12
clone_size: -
cdr3_aa: CVSSPPEGTQYF
cdr3_nt: TGTGTCAGCTCTCCCCCGGAGGGGACCCAGTACTTC

v_call: TRBV7-3
d_call: TRBD2
j_call: TRBJ2-7
cdr3_length: 14
clone_size: many
cdr3_aa: CASSGGLAGDEQYF
cdr3_nt: TGTGCCAGCAGCGGGGGACTAGCGGGAGACGAGCAGTACTTC

v_call: TRBV29-1
d_call: -
j_call: TRBJ2-1
cdr3_length: 10
clone_size: many
cdr3_aa: CSETLVRGFF
cdr3_nt: TGCAGCGAAACCCTCGTTAGGGGGTTCTTC

v_call: TRBV10-2
d_call: -
j_call: TRBJ2-1
cdr3_length: 12
clone_size: many
cdr3_aa: CASNQGYNEQFF
cdr3_nt: TGCGCCAGTAACCAGGGCTACAATGAGCAGTTCTTC

v_call: TRBV5-1
d_call: -
j_call: TRBJ1-3
cdr3_length: 15
clone_size: many
cdr3_aa: CASSPSFGRGNTIYF
cdr3_nt: TGCGCCAGCAGCCCTTCTTTCGGGAGGGGAAACACCATATATTTT

v_call: TRBV7-9
d_call: TRBD1
j_call: TRBJ1-1
cdr3_length: 16
clone_size: medium-sized
cdr3_aa: CASSLAGQGMNTEAFF
cdr3_nt: TGTGCCAGCAGCTTAGCAGGACAGGGCATGAACACTGAAGCTTTCTTT

v_call: TRBV14
d_call: -
j_call: TRBJ2-4
cdr3_length: 13
clone_size: many
cdr3_aa: CASSRNSKNIQYF
cdr3_nt: TGTGCCAGCAGCCGCAACAGCAAAAACATTCAGTACTTC

v_call: TRBV30
d_call: TRBD2
j_call: TRBJ2-1
cdr3_length: 16
clone_size: many
cdr3_aa: CAWSVHSGGSYNEQFF
cdr3_nt: TGTGCCTGGAGTGTACACAGCGGGGGCTCCTACAATGAGCAGTTCTTC

v_call: TRBV7-8
d_call: TRBD1
j_call: TRBJ1-2
cdr3_length: 17
clone_size: many
cdr3_aa: CASSFSTVGTGFYGYTF
cdr3_nt: TGTGCCAGCAGCTTCTCCACCGTCGGGACAGGGTTCTATGGCTACACCTTC

v_call: TRBV2
d_call: -
j_call: TRBJ2-3
cdr3_length: 11
clone_size: many
cdr3_aa: CASSETDTQYF
cdr3_nt: TGTGCCAGCAGTGAAACAGATACGCAGTATTTT

v_call: TRBV28
d_call: TRBD1
j_call: TRBJ1-1
cdr3_length: 13
clone_size: few
cdr3_aa: CASRATGYNEAFF
cdr3_nt: TGTGCCAGCAGAGCGACAGGGTATAATGAAGCTTTCTTT

v_call: TRBV27
d_call: TRBD2
j_call: TRBJ2-7
cdr3_length: 19
clone_size: many
cdr3_aa: CASSLSSGSGLAGAYEQYF
cdr3_nt: TGTGCCAGCAGTTTATCGTCTGGGTCTGGACTAGCGGGGGCCTACGAGCAGTACTTC

v_call: TRBV4-2
d_call: -
j_call: TRBJ1-4
cdr3_length: 16
clone_size: many
cdr3_aa: CASSQGEGGGNEKLFF
cdr3_nt: TGTGCCAGCAGCCAAGGAGAGGGCGGGGGTAATGAAAAACTGTTTTTT

v_call: TRBV5-4
d_call: -
j_call: TRBJ2-7
cdr3_length: 12
clone_size: many
cdr3_aa: CASSPSSYEQYF
cdr3_nt: TGTGCCAGCAGCCCGAGCTCCTACGAGCAGTACTTC

v_call: TRBV6-6
d_call: -
j_call: TRBJ1-5
cdr3_length: 12
clone_size: many
cdr3_aa: CASSYSDQPQHF
cdr3_nt: TGTGCCAGCAGTTACTCTGATCAGCCCCAGCATTTT

v_call: TRBV24-1
d_call: -
j_call: TRBJ2-3
cdr3_length: 16
clone_size: few
cdr3_aa: CATSDSTGSITDTQYF
cdr3_nt: TGTGCCACCAGTGACTCCACGGGCTCGATCACAGATACGCAGTATTTT

v_call: TRBV20-1
d_call: -
j_call: TRBJ2-3
cdr3_length: 14
clone_size: many
cdr3_aa: CSARDSSGADTQYF
cdr3_nt: TGCAGTGCTAGAGACAGCTCAGGGGCAGATACGCAGTATTTT

v_call: TRBV29-1
d_call: TRBD2
j_call: TRBJ2-2
cdr3_length: 17
clone_size: -
cdr3_aa: CSVITGGSLSNTGELFF
cdr3_nt: TGCAGCGTTATAACGGGAGGTTCTTTGTCGAACACCGGGGAGCTGTTTTTT

v_call: TRBV20-1
d_call: -
j_call: TRBJ1-2
cdr3_length: 12
clone_size: many
cdr3_aa: CSAGRQTYGYTF
cdr3_nt: TGCAGTGCTGGAAGGCAAACCTATGGCTACACCTTC